Below are 17 T cell receptor beta chains sequenced from a single sample in a study of Graves' ophthalmopathy and Graves' hyperthyroidism. As the template, RNA transcripts were used to amplify TCR beta CDR3 regions. HTBI primers were used in a first-round RT-PCR, which preceded a second-round multiplex PCR. TCRdb reprocessed the multiplex PCR reads with MiXCR, giving one entry per CDR3 protein. In the table there are roughly 610,000 distinct CDR3 sequences, 20% to 25% of which are singletons. Sequenced sample: peripheral blood. The receptor set was obtained from a woman aged 18-29 years with stable Graves' hyperthyroidism. Some clones in this sample may be carry-over from other donors' samples.

At least ten counts were recorded for this clonotype. The chain uses TRBV20-1 and TRBJ1-1; D not certain. V gave up 4 bases and J gave up 3 bases, with 9 bases separating them. CDR1 DFQATT and CDR2 SNEGSKA come from the germline V gene (reference sequence). The CDR3 is made up of 12 amino acids. CDR3 nucleotides: TGCAGTGCTAACGTGGGCGACACTGAAGCTTTCTTT. Its protein product is CSANVGDTEAFF.

The chain joins TRBV12-3 or TRBV12-4 to TRBJ1-1; D possibly corresponds to TRBD1 (5 bases). V dropped 6 bases and J dropped 2 bases, with 16 bases sitting between them. This CDR3 is built from 15 residues. In DNA form, the CDR3 reads TGTGCCAGCAGCCCAGCGGTGACAGCTAACACTGAAGCTTTCTTT. Its protein product is CASSPAVTANTEAFF.

In this sample, this clonotype turned up many times. The rearrangement uses TRBV30 and TRBJ1-3; no clear D. Germline V CDR1 and CDR2: GTSNPN, SVGIG (reference sequence). This CDR3 comprises 14 residues. V was cut by 0 bases and J by 0 bases, with 6 bases left in between. CDR3: CAWSVPNSGNTIYF. The CDR3 DNA follows: TGTGCCTGGAGTGTGCCGAACTCTGGAAACACCATATATTTT.

This clonotype was detected ten times or more. The chain couples TRBV29-1 to TRBJ2-2; no clear D gene. Trimming took 3 bases from V and 3 from J, leaving 5 bases between them. The length of the CDR3 is 12 residues. From germline, CDR1 is SQVTM and CDR2 ANQGSEA. The CDR3 DNA reads as TGCAGCGTTGAGTTTGACACCGGGGAGCTGTTTTTT. Protein sequence: CSVEFDTGELFF.

Details on this clonotype: This sequence may be a read error, since a much larger clone differs from it by one base. The V call is TRBV5-1, the J call TRBJ2-7, with D possibly matching TRBD2 (6 bases). The CDR3 has 16 residues. The germline V gene encodes CDR1 SGHRS and CDR2 YFSETQ. V lost 4 bases, J lost 3 bases, and 20 bases lay in between. The CDR3 sequence: CASSEAPGEAGYEQYV. CDR3 coding DNA: TGCGCCAGCAGCGAGGCCCCGGGGGAAGCCGGCTACGAGCAGTACGTC.

This clonotype was observed a few times. The genes are TRBV7-2 and TRBJ2-3, with 8 bases matching TRBD2. V was pared by 4 bases and J by 5 bases, with 5 bases of the junction left unmatched. Germline V CDR1 and CDR2: SGHTA, FQGNSA. The length of the CDR3 is 14 residues. In nucleotides, the CDR3 is TGTGCCAGCAGCTCTAGCGGGTCAAAAGATACGCAGTATTTT. It yields the protein CASSSSGSKDTQYF. Complete variable domain (other parts from reference TRBV7-2 and TRBJ2-3): GAGVSQSPSNKVTEKGKDVELRCDPISGHTALYWYRQSLGQGLEFLIYFQGNSAPDKSGLPSDRFSAERTGGSVSTLTIQRTQQEDSAVYLCASSSSGSKDTQYFGPGTRLTVL.

The rearrangement uses TRBV15 and TRBJ1-5, with D possibly being TRBD1 (6 bases). The V gene's germline CDR1 is LNHNV and CDR2 YYDKDF (reference sequence). The CDR3 spans 15 residues. The V gene lost 8 bases and the J gene lost 0 bases, with 14 bases spanning the gap. CDR3 bases: TGTGCCACCGCACAGGGATCGTATAGCAATCAGCCCCAGCATTTT. It codes for CATAQGSYSNQPQHF. Together with reference TRBV15 and TRBJ1-5, the CDR3 gives the full variable domain: DAMVIQNPRYQVTQFGKPVTLSCSQTLNHNVMYWYQQKSSQAPKLLFHYYDKDFNNEADTPDNFQSRRPNTSFCFLDIRSPGLGDTAMYLCATAQGSYSNQPQHFGDGTRLSIL.

V and J are TRBV20-1 and TRBJ2-5; maybe TRBD1 (6 bases). With 2 bases removed from V and 4 bases from J, the gap between germline ends came to 14 bases. The CDR3 length is 14 residues. Germline V gene lookup returns CDR1 DFQATT and CDR2 SNEGSKA (reference sequence). This chain's CDR3 is CSARRGNVGETQYF. The CDR3 DNA sequence: TGCAGTGCTAGAAGGGGGAACGTAGGAGAGACCCAGTACTTC.

This chain links TRBV3-1 with TRBJ2-7, with TRBD2 matching over 8 bases. The V gene end was trimmed by 0 bases and the J gene end by 7 bases; junction bases not matched to a gene: 5. The CDR3 has 14 residues. Germline V CDR1 and CDR2: LGHDT, YNNKEL (reference sequence). The CDR3 nucleotides are TGTGCCAGCAGCCAAGAACGGGGGGGCCGTGAGCAGTACTTC. Translated, it gives CASSQERGGREQYF.

The chain combines TRBV27 with TRBJ1-6; unclear D gene. The CDR3 runs to 14 residues. Per the germline V gene, CDR1 is MNHEY and CDR2 is SMNVEV (reference sequence). The V gene lost 4 bases and the J gene lost 3 bases, with 7 bases spanning the gap. The CDR3 spells CASSSAIYNSPLHF. In DNA, the CDR3 is TGTGCCAGCAGTTCAGCGATCTATAATTCACCCCTCCACTTT.

This clonotype was observed many times. V usage is TRBV7-9 and J usage is TRBJ1-1, with D unresolved. Looked up from germline, CDR1 is SEHNR and CDR2 is FQNEAQ (reference sequence). CDR3 length: 13 amino acids. V was clipped by 3 bases and J by 3 bases, with 8 bases between them. CDR3 residues: CASSFRDDTEAFF. CDR3 DNA: TGTGCCAGCAGCTTTCGGGATGACACTGAAGCTTTCTTT.

This clonotype was picked up a small number of times. The rearrangement joins TRBV18 to TRBJ2-4; TRBD1 matches 8 bases. Germline CDR1 KGHSH, CDR2 LQKENI. This CDR3 has 18 residues. Trimming removed 6 bases from V and 1 base from J; junction bases left unmatched: 14. DNA of the CDR3: TGTGCCAGCTCCCCAACGCGGACAGGGCAAATGGCCAAAAACATTCAGTACTTC. It yields the protein CASSPTRTGQMAKNIQYF.

This clonotype was counted ten times or more. The chain joins TRBV28 to TRBJ2-4, with D perhaps matching TRBD1 (6 bases). This CDR3 comprises 17 residues. Germline CDR1 is MDHEN and CDR2 is SYDVKM. V was cut by 5 bases and J by 1 base, with 18 bases left in between. The chain's CDR3 is CASSQPPADRAKNIQYF. In nucleotides, the CDR3 is TGTGCCAGCAGTCAGCCGCCAGCAGACAGGGCCAAAAACATTCAGTACTTC.

The chain has TRBV11-1 and TRBJ2-5, with 12 bases that match TRBD1. This CDR3 is built from 19 residues. V lost 11 bases, J lost 0 bases, and 19 bases stayed unmatched. Germline V CDR1 and CDR2: SGHAT, FQDESV (reference sequence). The CDR3 DNA is TGTGCCGGAGCAAGGGGACAGGGGGCTACACCATCGTACCAAGAGACCCAGTACTTC. This translates into CAGARGQGATPSYQETQYF.

This clonotype came up a few times. The chain joins TRBV6-1 to TRBJ2-7; D is possibly TRBD1 (7 bases). The CDR3 spans 14 residues. V dropped 5 bases and J dropped 4 bases, with 15 bases sitting between them. Germline-derived CDR1 and CDR2 are MNHNS and SASEGT. DNA for the CDR3: TGTGCCAGCAGTCAATCAGGGGGAGGTTACGAGCAGTACTTC. This translates into CASSQSGGGYEQYF.

This clonotype was observed at least ten times. V gene TRBV6-2 or TRBV6-3 combines with J gene TRBJ2-7, with 7 bases identical to TRBD2. The length of the CDR3 is 16 residues. V gave up 0 bases and J gave up 3 bases; unmatched junction bases: 8. CDR1 MNHEY and CDR2 SVGEGT come from the germline V gene. CDR3 in DNA: TGTGCCAGCAGTTACTCGAAACTAGCGAACTACTACGAGCAGTACTTC. Protein: CASSYSKLANYYEQYF.

This clonotype was seen at least ten times. The V and J genes are TRBV12-3 or TRBV12-4 and TRBJ1-2; D is perhaps TRBD1 (6 bases). The CDR3 has 14 amino acids. Trimming took off 5 bases at V and 5 bases at J, with 15 bases between the two ends. CDR3 nucleotides: TGTGCCAGCAGTAACACAGGGTTCCGGTATGGCTACACCTTC. It encodes CASSNTGFRYGYTF.